Below are 27 T cell receptor beta chains sequenced from a single sample in a study of blood T cells in healthy people across ages. Combining a sample-barcoded 5' primer with a J-beta primer mix, a second PCR ran for about 6 to 11 cycles. In TCRdb, the 5' RACE reads were re-called with MiXCR into one record per CDR3 protein. The data show hundreds of thousands of distinct CDR3 sequences, about 56% seen once. The sequenced sample consisted of blood. Receptor source: a man aged 35 to 55 in good health.

The chain employs TRBV15 and TRBJ2-5, with a tentative D call TRBD2 (5 bases). V gave up 7 bases and J gave up 5 bases, with 20 bases separating them. Looked up from germline, CDR1 is LNHNV and CDR2 is YYDKDF (reference sequence). The CDR3 is 15 amino acids. The DNA of the CDR3 is TGTGCCACCAACGCAGGCGGAGGTAGAGAGGAGACCCAGTACTTC. Amino acid sequence: CATNAGGGREETQYF.

The chain is built from TRBV6-2 or TRBV6-3 and TRBJ2-5; D ambiguous. The J call is uncertain, as TRBJ2-7 better fits the DNA end. CDR1 is MNHEY, CDR2 SVGEGT, per germline. The CDR3 sequence is 14 residues long. The DNA of the CDR3 is TGTGCCAGCAGTTACGGCGCCGCAACCTACGAGCAGTACTTC. Protein: CASSYGAATYEQYF.

The chain couples TRBV9 to TRBJ2-3; 12 bases align to TRBD2. The germline V gene encodes CDR1 SGDLS and CDR2 YYNGEE. Unmatched junction bases numbered 7, after V lost 4 bases and J lost 4 bases. The CDR3 extends over 16 amino acids. The CDR3 DNA reads TGTGCCAGCAGCCTCCAGACTAGCGGGAGCCCAGATACGCAGTATTTT. Translating it yields CASSLQTSGSPDTQYF.

A few counts support this clonotype. The chain couples TRBV29-1 to TRBJ2-3, with 9 positions matching TRBD1. This CDR3 has 15 residues. Germline V gene data show CDR1 as SQVTM and CDR2 as ANQGSEA. The trim removed 5 bases at V and 3 bases at J, leaving 9 bases unmatched. In DNA, the CDR3 is TGCAGCGTTTACAGACAGGGGGTCTCAACAGATACGCAGTATTTT. Translating gives CSVYRQGVSTDTQYF.

V usage is TRBV10-3 and J usage is TRBJ1-2; the match to TRBD1 covers 7 bases. This CDR3 contains 17 residues. Germline values: CDR1 ENHRY, CDR2 SYGVKD. Trimming at V came to 0 bases and at J to 0 bases, leaving 7 bases not matched to a gene. For the CDR3, the DNA is TGTGCCATCAGTGAGTCGGGCAGGGGGTCAGCTAACTATGGCTACACCTTC. This sequence encodes CAISESGRGSANYGYTF.

This clonotype occurred a few times. The genes are TRBV7-9 and TRBJ2-7; maybe TRBD2 (7 bases). Germline V gives CDR1 SEHNR, CDR2 FQNEAQ (reference sequence). V lost 5 bases to trimming and J lost 1 base, with 18 bases between them. This CDR3 is 16 amino acids long. CDR3 protein: CASSLPGGCFSYEQYF. The CDR3 DNA reads TGTGCCAGCAGCCTCCCGGGGGGCTGCTTTTCCTACGAGCAGTACTTC.

V gene TRBV11-3 combines with J gene TRBJ2-1, with D perhaps matching TRBD2 (6 bases). The germline V gene has CDR1 SGHNT and CDR2 YENEEA. Trimming took off 2 bases at V and 1 base at J, with 18 bases between the two ends. The CDR3 has 18 amino acids. The DNA of the CDR3 is TGTGCCAGCAGCTTAACGTGGGCCGGGAGCGGGTCCTACAATGAGCAGTTCTTC. Protein sequence: CASSLTWAGSGSYNEQFF. Based on the CDR3 plus reference TRBV11-3 and TRBJ2-1, the full variable domain is EAGVVQSPRYKIIEKKQPVAFWCNPISGHNTLYWYLQNLGQGPELLIRYENEEAVDDSQLPKDRFSAERLKGVDSTLKIQPAELGDSAVYLCASSLTWAGSGSYNEQFFGPGTRLTVL.

CDR3 loop: CASSIRTGGTGELFF. In DNA, the CDR3 is TGTGCCAGCAGTATTAGGACAGGGGGCACCGGGGAGCTGTTTTTT. This chain connects TRBV12-3 or TRBV12-4 to TRBJ2-2; TRBD1 aligns across 10 bases. The CDR3 consists of 15 residues. J lost 4 bases, V lost 5 bases, and 4 bases had no gene match.

The rearrangement joins TRBV7-2 to TRBJ2-5, with D hard to call. The length of the CDR3 is 14 residues. Looked up from germline, CDR1 is SGHTA and CDR2 is FQGNSA. Trimming removed 3 bases at V and 2 bases at J, with 10 bases between. CDR3 amino acids: CASSFQVTQETQYF. The CDR3 DNA reads TGTGCCAGCAGCTTCCAGGTCACTCAAGAGACCCAGTACTTC.

With respect to this clonotype: The junction departs from the called germline gene at one end, perhaps through a read error. The rearrangement links TRBV12-3 or TRBV12-4 to TRBJ2-4; D may be TRBD1 or TRBD2 (5 bases each). The CDR3 loop spans 13 amino acids. DNA for the CDR3: TGTGCCAGCAGTTTCGGGGCCAAGAACATTCAGTACTTC. Protein product: CASSFGAKNIQYF.

As to this clonotype: An end of the junction does not agree with germline; a read error may underlie this. This chain links TRBV27 with TRBJ1-4; D gene unclear. In germline, CDR1 is MNHEY, CDR2 SMNVEV (reference sequence). CDR3 length: 13 residues. CDR3 sequence reads: CASSSGSNEELFF. The CDR3 DNA reads as TGTGCCAGCAGTTCGGGATCGAATGAAGAACTGTTTTTT.

The sample holds a few counts of this clonotype. This rearrangement joins TRBV3-1 to TRBJ2-1; maybe TRBD2 (6 bases). CDR1 LGHDT and CDR2 YNNKEL come from the germline V gene (reference sequence). V was clipped by 1 base and J by 7 bases, with 11 bases between them. This CDR3 has 14 residues. Written as DNA, the CDR3 is TGTGCCAGCAGCCAAGTAACGGGAGTTAATGAGCAGTTCTTC. It encodes CASSQVTGVNEQFF.

This rearrangement joins TRBV5-1 to TRBJ1-1, with D hard to call. With 4 bases removed from V and 1 base from J, the gap between germline ends came to 11 bases. The CDR3 has 14 amino acids. CDR1 is SGHRS and CDR2 is YFSETQ in the germline V gene. The CDR3 region has the DNA TGCGCCAGCAGCGCATCCACCCCGAACACTGAAGCTTTCTTT. This sequence encodes CASSASTPNTEAFF. Looking up the rest from reference TRBV5-1 and TRBJ1-1 gives the full variable domain: KAGVTQTPRYLIKTRGQQVTLSCSPISGHRSVSWYQQTPGQGLQFLFEYFSETQRNKGNFPGRFSGRQFSNSRSEMNVSTLELGDSALYLCASSASTPNTEAFFGQGTRLTVV.

The chain employs TRBV7-9 and TRBJ2-1, with D uncertain. This CDR3 has 12 residues. V was cut by 3 bases and J by 8 bases, with 8 bases left in between. The germline V gene has CDR1 SEHNR and CDR2 FQNEAQ (reference sequence). CDR3 sequence reads: CASSFSSDEQFF. CDR3 nucleotides: TGTGCCAGCAGCTTTTCCTCCGATGAGCAGTTCTTC. The whole variable domain, filled in from reference TRBV7-9 and TRBJ2-1, reads DTGVSQNPRHKITKRGQNVTFRCDPISEHNRLYWYRQTLGQGPEFLTYFQNEAQLEKSRLLSDRFSAERPKGSFSTLEIQRTEQGDSAMYLCASSFSSDEQFFGPGTRLTVL.

Notes on this clonotype: The junction differs from germline at one of its ends, possibly a read error. The rearrangement uses TRBV6-2 or TRBV6-3 and TRBJ2-2, with D unclear. Germline CDR1 reads MNHEY; CDR2 reads SVGEGT. This CDR3 has 16 residues. The DNA for the CDR3 is TGTGCCAGCAGTTACGGGCTCACGACCCCCACCCGGGAGCTGTTTTTT. This translates into CASSYGLTTPTRELFF.

The chain recombines TRBV5-1 with TRBJ1-4; tentative D call: TRBD1 (6 bases). This CDR3 spans 18 amino acids. From germline, CDR1 is SGHRS and CDR2 YFSETQ. V gave up 4 bases and J gave up 0 bases, with 19 bases separating them. This CDR3 is CASSPAPDSFSTNEKLFF. As DNA, the CDR3 is TGCGCCAGCAGCCCTGCTCCGGACAGCTTCTCAACTAATGAAAAACTGTTTTTT.

The rearrangement uses TRBV12-3 or TRBV12-4 and TRBJ2-3, with 8 bases that match TRBD1. V shed 4 bases and J 3 bases; nucleotides not matched to a gene: 12. The CDR3 is 17 amino acids. The CDR3 bases are TGTGCCAGCAGTTCTCACCCCGGGACAGGTTTTACAGATACGCAGTATTTT. Protein sequence: CASSSHPGTGFTDTQYF.

The V call is TRBV25-1, the J call TRBJ2-1; 7 positions agree with TRBD1. Trimming removed 5 bases from V and 8 bases from J; junction bases left unmatched: 9. The CDR3 is 14 residues long. CDR1 is MGHDK, CDR2 SYGVNS, per germline. CDR3 DNA: TGTGCCAGCAGTACAGAGACAGGGATCCATGAGCAGTTCTTC. Translating gives CASSTETGIHEQFF. The full variable domain, its missing parts supplied by reference TRBV25-1 and TRBJ2-1, is EADIYQTPRYLVIGTGKKITLECSQTMGHDKMYWYQQDPGMELHLIHYSYGVNSTEKGDLSSESTVSRIRTEHFPLTLESARPSHTSQYLCASSTETGIHEQFFGPGTRLTVL.

The rearrangement links TRBV28 to TRBJ2-5, with D perhaps matching TRBD2 (5 bases). CDR1 and CDR2 (germline): MDHEN, SYDVKM. The CDR3 sequence is 15 residues long. V lost 5 bases and J 2 bases, leaving 15 bases between the germline ends. This CDR3 is CASSPSRGEQETQYF. CDR3 in DNA: TGTGCCAGCAGTCCTAGCCGGGGAGAACAAGAGACCCAGTACTTC.

This clonotype has more than one count but fewer than ten. The genes are TRBV7-9 and TRBJ2-1, with D unclear. The germline V gene encodes CDR1 SEHNR and CDR2 FQNEAQ (reference sequence). The CDR3 consists of 12 residues. V gave up 10 bases and J gave up 6 bases, with 13 bases separating them. CDR3 amino acids: CATEGRSNEQFF. The CDR3 DNA is TGTGCCACCGAAGGCAGATCCAATGAGCAGTTCTTC.

This clonotype was observed a few times. The J gene is TRBJ1-2, the V gene TRBV7-2, with D possibly matching TRBD1 (6 bases). CDR1 is SGHTA, CDR2 FQGNSA, per germline. Trimming cost V 5 bases and J 7 bases, with 20 bases left between them. This CDR3 has 15 residues. Written as DNA, the CDR3 is TGTGCCAGCAGCCCCAGGGTGGGGGGCGGGCGTGGCTACACCTTC. Encoded protein: CASSPRVGGGRGYTF.

This sequence joins TRBV7-6 and TRBJ2-7; D is possibly TRBD2 (6 bases). There are 14 residues in the CDR3. Trimming took off 1 base at V and 3 bases at J, with 10 bases between the two ends. Germline V gives CDR1 SGHVS, CDR2 FNYEAQ. The CDR3 here is CASSLGTTIYEQYF. In DNA, the CDR3 is TGTGCCAGCAGCTTAGGGACTACCATCTACGAGCAGTACTTC.

The CDR3 loop is CASSQDGQRDQPQHF. CDR3 bases: TGCGCCAGCAGCCAAGATGGGCAGCGCGATCAGCCCCAGCATTTT. J is TRBJ1-5 and V is TRBV4-3, with D uncertain. Deletions cut 0 bases from V and 5 bases from J, with 11 bases between. The germline gives CDR1 LGHNA, CDR2 YSLEER. The CDR3 sequence is 15 residues long.

The CDR3 nucleotides read TGTGCCAGCAGTCCTGGGACTAGCGGGATGAGGATAGAGACCCAGTACTTC. It is translated as CASSPGTSGMRIETQYF. The gene calls are TRBV27 and TRBJ2-5; 13 bases agree with TRBD2. The V segment lost 5 bases and the J segment 4 bases; nucleotides outside the gene matches: 10. Germline CDR1 and CDR2: MNHEY and SMNVEV (reference sequence). The CDR3 spans 17 residues.

There are a few counts of this clonotype. This chain joins TRBV3-1 and TRBJ1-4, with D possibly TRBD1 on 5 matching bases. V lost 0 bases and J lost 8, with 16 bases in between. CDR1 is LGHDT and CDR2 is YNNKEL in the germline V gene (reference sequence). The CDR3 is made up of 16 amino acids. The CDR3 DNA follows: TGTGCCAGCAGCCAAGAACTGGGGGGGTTGAGGGAAAAACTGTTTTTT. This codes for CASSQELGGLREKLFF.

The chain recombines TRBV28 with TRBJ1-6, with a possible D match to TRBD1 (5 bases). The CDR3 contains 12 residues. Germline loops: CDR1 MDHEN, CDR2 SYDVKM. Trimming removed 3 bases from V and 10 bases from J, with 7 bases in between. The CDR3 is CASSFGDSPLHF. DNA of the CDR3: TGTGCCAGCAGTTTCGGGGACTCACCCCTCCACTTT.

This clonotype showed up just a few times. The chain recombines TRBV27 with TRBJ2-5; D unresolved. The CDR3 is 14 residues long. Trimming took off 2 bases at V and 4 bases at J, with 11 bases between the two ends. Germline CDR1 is MNHEY and CDR2 is SMNVEV (reference sequence). This CDR3 reads CASSLRGLGETQYF. DNA of the CDR3: TGTGCCAGCAGTTTAAGAGGTTTGGGAGAGACCCAGTACTTC.